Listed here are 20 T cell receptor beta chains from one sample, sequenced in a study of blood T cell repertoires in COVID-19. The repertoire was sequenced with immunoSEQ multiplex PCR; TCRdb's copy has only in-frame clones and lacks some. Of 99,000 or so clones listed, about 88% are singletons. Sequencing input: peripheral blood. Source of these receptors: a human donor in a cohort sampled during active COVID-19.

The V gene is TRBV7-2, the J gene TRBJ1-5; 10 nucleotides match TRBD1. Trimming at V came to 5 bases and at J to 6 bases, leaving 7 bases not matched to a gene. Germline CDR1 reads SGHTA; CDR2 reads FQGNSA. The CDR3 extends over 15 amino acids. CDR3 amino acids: CASSLKTGGGQPQHF. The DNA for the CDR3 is TGTGCCAGCAGCCTTAAGACAGGGGGCGGTCAGCCCCAGCATTTT. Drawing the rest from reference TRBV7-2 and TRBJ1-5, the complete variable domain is GAGVSQSPSNKVTEKGKDVELRCDPISGHTALYWYRQSLGQGLEFLIYFQGNSAPDKSGLPSDRFSAERTGGSVSTLTIQRTQQEDSAVYLCASSLKTGGGQPQHFGDGTRLSIL.

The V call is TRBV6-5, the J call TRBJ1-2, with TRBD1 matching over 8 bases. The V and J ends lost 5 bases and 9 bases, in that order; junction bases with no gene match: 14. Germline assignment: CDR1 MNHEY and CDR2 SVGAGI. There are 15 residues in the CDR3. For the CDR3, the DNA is TGTGCCAGCAGTCTTCTACAGGGGGAGTCGGCGCGCTACACCTTC. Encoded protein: CASSLLQGESARYTF.

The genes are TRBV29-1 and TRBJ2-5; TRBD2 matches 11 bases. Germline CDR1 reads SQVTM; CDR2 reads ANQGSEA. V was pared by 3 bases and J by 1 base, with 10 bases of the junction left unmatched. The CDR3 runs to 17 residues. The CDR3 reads CSVDGWGTSGFQETQYF. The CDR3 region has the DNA TGCAGCGTTGACGGTTGGGGGACTAGCGGATTCCAAGAGACCCAGTACTTC.

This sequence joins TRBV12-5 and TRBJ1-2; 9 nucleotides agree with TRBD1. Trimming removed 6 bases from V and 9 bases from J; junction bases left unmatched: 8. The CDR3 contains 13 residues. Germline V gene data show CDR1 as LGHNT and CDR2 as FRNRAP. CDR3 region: CASGRDRAASYTF. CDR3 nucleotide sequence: TGTGCTAGTGGCCGGGACAGGGCCGCTAGCTACACCTTC.

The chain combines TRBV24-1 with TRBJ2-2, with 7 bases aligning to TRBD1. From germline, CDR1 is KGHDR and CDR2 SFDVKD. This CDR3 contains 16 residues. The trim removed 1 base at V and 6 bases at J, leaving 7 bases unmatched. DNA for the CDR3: TGTGCCACCAGTGATTTAGGACTCCAGGGGGCCGGGGAGCTGTTTTTT. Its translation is CATSDLGLQGAGELFF.

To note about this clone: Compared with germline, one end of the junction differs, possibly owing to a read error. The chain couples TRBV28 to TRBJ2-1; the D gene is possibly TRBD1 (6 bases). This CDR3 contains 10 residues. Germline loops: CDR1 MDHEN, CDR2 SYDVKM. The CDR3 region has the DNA TGTGCCAGCCAGAGGGGGAATTTGATCTTC. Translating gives CASQRGNLIF.

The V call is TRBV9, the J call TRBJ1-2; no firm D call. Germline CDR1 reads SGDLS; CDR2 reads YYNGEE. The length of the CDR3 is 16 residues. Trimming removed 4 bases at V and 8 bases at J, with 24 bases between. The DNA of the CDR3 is TGTGCCAGCAGCCCCCGTGCCGTCCTAAGCACCCACGGCTACACCTTC. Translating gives CASSPRAVLSTHGYTF.

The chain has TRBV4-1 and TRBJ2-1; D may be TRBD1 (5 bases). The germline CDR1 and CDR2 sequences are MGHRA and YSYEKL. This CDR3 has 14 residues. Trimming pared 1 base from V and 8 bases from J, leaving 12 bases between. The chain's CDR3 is CASSQVTASDEQFF. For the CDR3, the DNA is TGCGCCAGCAGCCAAGTGACAGCTTCAGATGAGCAGTTCTTC.

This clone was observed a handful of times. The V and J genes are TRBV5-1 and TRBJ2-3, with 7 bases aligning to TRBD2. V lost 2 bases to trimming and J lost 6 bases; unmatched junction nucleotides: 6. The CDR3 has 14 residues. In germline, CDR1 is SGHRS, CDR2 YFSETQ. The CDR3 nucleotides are TGCGCCAGCAGCTTAGCGGGGAGGAGGGATACGCAGTATTTT. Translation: CASSLAGRRDTQYF.

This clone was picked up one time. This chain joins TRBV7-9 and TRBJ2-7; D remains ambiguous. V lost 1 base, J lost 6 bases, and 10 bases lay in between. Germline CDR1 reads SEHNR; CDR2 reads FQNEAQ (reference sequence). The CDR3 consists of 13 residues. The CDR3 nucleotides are TGTGCCAGCAGCTTAGGACAAAGTACCGAGCAGTACTTC. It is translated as CASSLGQSTEQYF. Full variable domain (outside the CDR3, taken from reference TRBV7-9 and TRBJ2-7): DTGVSQNPRHKITKRGQNVTFRCDPISEHNRLYWYRQTLGQGPEFLTYFQNEAQLEKSRLLSDRFSAERPKGSFSTLEIQRTEQGDSAMYLCASSLGQSTEQYFGPGTRLTVT.

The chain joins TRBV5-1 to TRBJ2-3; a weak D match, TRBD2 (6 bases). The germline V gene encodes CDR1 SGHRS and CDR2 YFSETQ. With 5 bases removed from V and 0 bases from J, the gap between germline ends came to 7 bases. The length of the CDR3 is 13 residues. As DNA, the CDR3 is TGCGCCAGCAGGCGGGACAGCACAGATACGCAGTATTTT. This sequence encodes CASRRDSTDTQYF.

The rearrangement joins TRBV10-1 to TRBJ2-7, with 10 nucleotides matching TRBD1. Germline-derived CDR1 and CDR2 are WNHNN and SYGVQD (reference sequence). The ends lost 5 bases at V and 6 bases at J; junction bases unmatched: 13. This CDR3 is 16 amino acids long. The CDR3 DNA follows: TGCGCCAGCAGTCCCGGGACAGGGGCCGGGGATCGCGAGCAGTACTTC. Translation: CASSPGTGAGDREQYF.

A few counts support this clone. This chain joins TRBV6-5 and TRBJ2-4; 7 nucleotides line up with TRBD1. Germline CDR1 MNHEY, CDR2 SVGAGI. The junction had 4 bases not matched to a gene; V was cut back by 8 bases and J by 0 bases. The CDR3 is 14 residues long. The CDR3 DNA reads TGTGCCAGCCGGGACAGTCTAGCCAAAAACATTCAGTACTTC. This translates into CASRDSLAKNIQYF.

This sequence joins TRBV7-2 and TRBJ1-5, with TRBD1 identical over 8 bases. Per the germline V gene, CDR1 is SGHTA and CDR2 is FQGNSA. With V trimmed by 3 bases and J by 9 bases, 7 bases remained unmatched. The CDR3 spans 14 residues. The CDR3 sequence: CASSFDRGARPQHF. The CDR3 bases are TGTGCCAGCAGCTTTGACAGGGGAGCCCGGCCCCAGCATTTT.

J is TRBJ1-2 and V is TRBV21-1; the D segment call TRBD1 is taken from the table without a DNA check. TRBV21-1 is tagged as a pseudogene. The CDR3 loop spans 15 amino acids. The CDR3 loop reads CASSKALDKISGYTF. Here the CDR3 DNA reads TGTGCCAGCAGCAAAGCGCTCGACAAGATCTCTGGCTACACCTTC.

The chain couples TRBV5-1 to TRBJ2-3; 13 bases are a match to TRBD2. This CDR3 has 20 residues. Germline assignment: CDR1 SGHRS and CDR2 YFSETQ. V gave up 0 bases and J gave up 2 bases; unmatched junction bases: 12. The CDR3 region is CASSLASTSGREGHTDTQYF. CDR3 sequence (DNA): TGCGCCAGCAGCTTGGCCTCAACTAGCGGGAGGGAGGGGCACACAGATACGCAGTATTTT.

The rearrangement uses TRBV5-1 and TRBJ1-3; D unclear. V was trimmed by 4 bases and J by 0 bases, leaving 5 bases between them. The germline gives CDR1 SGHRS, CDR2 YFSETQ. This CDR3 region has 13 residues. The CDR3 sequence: CASSINSGNTIYF. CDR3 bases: TGCGCCAGCAGCATAAACTCTGGAAACACCATATATTTT.

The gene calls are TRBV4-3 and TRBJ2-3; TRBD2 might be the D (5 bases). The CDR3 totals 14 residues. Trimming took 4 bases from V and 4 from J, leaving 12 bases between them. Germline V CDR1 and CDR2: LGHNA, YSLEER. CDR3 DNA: TGCGCCAGCAGCCTCGGGGTAGCCTCAGATACGCAGTATTTT. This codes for CASSLGVASDTQYF.

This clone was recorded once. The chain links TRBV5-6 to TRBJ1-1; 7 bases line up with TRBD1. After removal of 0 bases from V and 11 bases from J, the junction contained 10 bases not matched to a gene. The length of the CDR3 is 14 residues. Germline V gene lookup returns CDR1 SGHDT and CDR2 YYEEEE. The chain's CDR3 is CASSLAAPRGLAFF. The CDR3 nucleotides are TGTGCCAGCAGCTTGGCGGCCCCGAGGGGGCTGGCTTTCTTT.

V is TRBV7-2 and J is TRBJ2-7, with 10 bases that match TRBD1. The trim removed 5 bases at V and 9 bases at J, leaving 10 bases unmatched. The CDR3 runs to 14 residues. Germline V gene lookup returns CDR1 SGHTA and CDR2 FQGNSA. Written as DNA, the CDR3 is TGTGCCAGCAGCACCGGGACAGGGGTGAGTCGGCAGTACTTC. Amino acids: CASSTGTGVSRQYF. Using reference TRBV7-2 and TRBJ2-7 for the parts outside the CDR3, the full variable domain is GAGVSQSPSNKVTEKGKDVELRCDPISGHTALYWYRQSLGQGLEFLIYFQGNSAPDKSGLPSDRFSAERTGGSVSTLTIQRTQQEDSAVYLCASSTGTGVSRQYFGPGTRLTVT.